The sequence of this T cell receptor (beta chain) was determined in a study of shared clonotypes between healthy human individuals. Study information: There were three CD4 naive, three CD4 memory, two CD8 naive and one CD8 memory plates per donor.

CD8 cells regarded as naive lacked CD45RO, were positively chosen for CCR7, and omitted terminally differentiated effector memory CD45RA+ cells. Donors were Caucasian adults residing in Nashville, Tennessee, USA. Sequenced by immunoSEQ multiplex PCR; TCRdb stores in-frame clones only, minus some. The data contain about 2 million clones, less than 95% of them singletons. Concerning this clone itself: Its specificity is not known.

Study observations and caveats: Enrolling few donors narrowed the genetic and exposure-history diversity that was represented.

Sequenced: naive CD8+ T cells sorted from blood. The TCR originated in a man aged 18 to 35 in good health.

The CDR3 is CASIVGQGGTEAFF. The CDR3 nucleotides are TGTGCCAGCATTGTGGGACAGGGAGGCACTGAAGCTTTCTTT. The rearrangement uses TRBV6-5 and TRBJ1-1; 9 bases agree with TRBD1. CDR3 length: 14 amino acids. The germline V gene encodes CDR1 MNHEY and CDR2 SVGAGI. V shed 7 bases and J 4 bases; nucleotides not matched to a gene: 7.